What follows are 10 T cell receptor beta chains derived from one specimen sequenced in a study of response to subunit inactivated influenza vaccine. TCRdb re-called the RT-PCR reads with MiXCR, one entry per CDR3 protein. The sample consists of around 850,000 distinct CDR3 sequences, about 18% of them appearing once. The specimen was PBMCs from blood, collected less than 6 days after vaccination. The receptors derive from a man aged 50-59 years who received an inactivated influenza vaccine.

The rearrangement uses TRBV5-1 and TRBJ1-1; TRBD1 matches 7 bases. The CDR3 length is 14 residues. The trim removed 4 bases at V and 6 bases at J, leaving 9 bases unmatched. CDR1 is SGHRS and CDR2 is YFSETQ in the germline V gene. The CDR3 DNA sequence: TGCGCCAGCAGCCCGGACAGGCCGGGTTCTGAAGCTTTCTTT. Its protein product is CASSPDRPGSEAFF.

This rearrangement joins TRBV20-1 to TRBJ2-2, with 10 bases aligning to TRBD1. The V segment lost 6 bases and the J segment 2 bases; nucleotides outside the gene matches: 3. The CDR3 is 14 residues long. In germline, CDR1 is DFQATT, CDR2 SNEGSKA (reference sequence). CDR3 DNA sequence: TGCAGTGCAAAGACAGGGGGCAACACCGGGGAGCTGTTTTTT. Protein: CSAKTGGNTGELFF.

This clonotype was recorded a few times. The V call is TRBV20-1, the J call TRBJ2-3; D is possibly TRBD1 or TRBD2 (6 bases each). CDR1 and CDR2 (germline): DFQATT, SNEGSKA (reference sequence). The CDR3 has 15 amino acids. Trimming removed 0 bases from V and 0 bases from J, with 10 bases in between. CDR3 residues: CSARDSGASTDTQYF. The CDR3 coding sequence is TGCAGTGCTAGAGATTCGGGGGCCAGCACAGATACGCAGTATTTT.

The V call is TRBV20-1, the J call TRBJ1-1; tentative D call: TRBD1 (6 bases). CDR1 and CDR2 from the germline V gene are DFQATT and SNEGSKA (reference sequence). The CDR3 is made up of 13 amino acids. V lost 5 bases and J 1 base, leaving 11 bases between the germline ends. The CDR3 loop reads CSAGQTWNTEAFF. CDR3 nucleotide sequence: TGCAGTGCTGGACAGACCTGGAACACTGAAGCTTTCTTT.

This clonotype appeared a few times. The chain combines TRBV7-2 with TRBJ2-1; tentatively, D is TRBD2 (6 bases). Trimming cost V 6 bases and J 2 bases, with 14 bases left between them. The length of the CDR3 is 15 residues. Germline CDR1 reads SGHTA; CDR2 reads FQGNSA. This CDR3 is CASRSTSGTYNEQFF. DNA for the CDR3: TGTGCCAGCAGATCGACTAGTGGGACCTACAATGAGCAGTTCTTC.

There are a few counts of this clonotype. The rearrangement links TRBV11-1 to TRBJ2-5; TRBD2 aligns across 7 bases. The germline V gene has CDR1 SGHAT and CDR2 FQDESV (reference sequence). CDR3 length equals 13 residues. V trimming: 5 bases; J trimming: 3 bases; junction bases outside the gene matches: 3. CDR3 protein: CASSRDYKETQYF. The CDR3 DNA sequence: TGTGCCAGCAGCCGGGACTATAAAGAGACCCAGTACTTC. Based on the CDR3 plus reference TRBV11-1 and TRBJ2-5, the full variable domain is EAEVAQSPRYKITEKSQAVAFWCDPISGHATLYWYRQILGQGPELLVQFQDESVVDDSQLPKDRFSAERLKGVDSTLKIQPAELGDSAMYLCASSRDYKETQYFGPGTRLLVL.

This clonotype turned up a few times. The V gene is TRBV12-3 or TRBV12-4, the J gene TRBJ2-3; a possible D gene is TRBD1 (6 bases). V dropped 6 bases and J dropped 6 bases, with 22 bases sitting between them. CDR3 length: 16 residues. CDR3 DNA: TGTGCCAGCAGGTTACAGGGCGGGTTGGGGTTGGATACGCAGTATTTT. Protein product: CASRLQGGLGLDTQYF.

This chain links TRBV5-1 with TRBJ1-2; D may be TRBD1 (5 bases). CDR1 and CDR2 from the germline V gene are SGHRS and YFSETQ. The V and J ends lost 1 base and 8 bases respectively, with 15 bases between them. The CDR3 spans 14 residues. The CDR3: CASSLISGADGYTF. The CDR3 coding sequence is TGCGCCAGCAGCTTGATTAGCGGGGCTGACGGCTACACCTTC.

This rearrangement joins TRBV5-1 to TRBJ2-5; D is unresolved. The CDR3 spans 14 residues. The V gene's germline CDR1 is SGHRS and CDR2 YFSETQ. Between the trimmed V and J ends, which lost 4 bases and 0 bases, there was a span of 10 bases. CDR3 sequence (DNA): TGCGCCAGCAGCGCCTGGACCCACCAAGAGACCCAGTACTTC. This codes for CASSAWTHQETQYF. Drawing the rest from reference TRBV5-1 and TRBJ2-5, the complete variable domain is KAGVTQTPRYLIKTRGQQVTLSCSPISGHRSVSWYQQTPGQGLQFLFEYFSETQRNKGNFPGRFSGRQFSNSRSEMNVSTLELGDSALYLCASSAWTHQETQYFGPGTRLLVL.

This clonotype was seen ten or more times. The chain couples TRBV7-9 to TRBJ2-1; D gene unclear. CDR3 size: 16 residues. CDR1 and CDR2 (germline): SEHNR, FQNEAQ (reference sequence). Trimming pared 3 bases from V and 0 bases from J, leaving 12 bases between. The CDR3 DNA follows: TGTGCCAGCAGCTTTAAAGACTCCAACTCCTACAATGAGCAGTTCTTC. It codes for CASSFKDSNSYNEQFF.